This T cell receptor beta chain was identified in a study of T cells in Graves' hyperthyroidism and ophthalmopathy. Study-level background: Any treatment followed the collection of peripheral blood at initial diagnosis.

Uncontrolled infection, other autoimmune disease, pregnancy and lactation each barred patients from inclusion. The study, taken as a whole, reports: Also found in blood were most expanded thyroid clonotypes above 0.001. The model anticipated ophthalmopathy a median about six months pre-onset.

Turning to this clonotype: Its antigen is undetermined.

Amplification targeted TCR beta CDR3 regions from RNA transcripts. HTBI primers were used for first-round RT-PCR of the TCR CDR3. TCRdb reprocessed the multiplex PCR reads with MiXCR, giving one entry per CDR3 protein. The sample has approximately 430,000 distinct CDR3 sequences; roughly 15% are singletons. J lost 3 bases, V lost 5 bases, and 4 bases had no gene match. This CDR3 spans 15 amino acids. Germline V gene data show CDR1 as SQVTM and CDR2 as ANQGSEA. V usage is TRBV29-1 and J usage is TRBJ2-1, with TRBD2 matching 13 bases. Sequenced input: blood. The TCR originated in a man aged 18 to 29 with Graves' ophthalmopathy. The CDR3 reads CSVSGLAGSYNEQFF. CDR3 bases: TGCAGCGTTTCGGGACTAGCGGGAAGCTACAATGAGCAGTTCTTC.